A single sample gave rise to the 25 T cell receptor beta chains below, sequenced in a study of T cell responses to AZD1222 COVID-19 vaccine. Here immunoSEQ multiplex PCR was the method, and the copy in TCRdb shows in-frame clones only, minus some. The sample carries tens of thousands of clones, more than 80% recorded once. Sequencing used peripheral blood, obtained 28 days after the second AZD1222 dose. The receptors were sampled from an adult who received the AZD1222 COVID-19 vaccine.

This chain links TRBV7-9 with TRBJ2-4, with D possibly called TRBD1 or TRBD2 (6 bases each). The germline gives CDR1 SEHNR, CDR2 FQNEAQ (reference sequence). The CDR3 is 16 residues long. Deletions cut 5 bases from V and 0 bases from J, with 14 bases between. CDR3 sequence reads: CASSLGAGIAKNIQYF. CDR3 nucleotides: TGTGCCAGCAGCCTGGGGGCGGGGATAGCCAAAAACATTCAGTACTTC.

CDR3 sequence: CASSLQGIGQYF. The CDR3 bases are TGTGCCAGCAGCTTACAGGGAATTGGGCAGTATTTT. This chain joins TRBV7-2 and TRBJ2-3, with a possible D match to TRBD1 (5 bases). Trimming removed 2 bases from V and 11 bases from J, with 11 bases in between. The CDR3 runs to 12 residues. CDR1 is SGHTA and CDR2 is FQGNSA in the germline V gene.

This chain uses TRBV5-1 with TRBJ1-6, with a weak D call TRBD1 (6 bases). The CDR3 contains 16 residues. The germline V gene has CDR1 SGHRS and CDR2 YFSETQ. V lost 0 bases and J lost 7, with 14 bases in between. CDR3 region: CASSLAQQGPNSPLHF. DNA for the CDR3: TGCGCCAGCAGCTTGGCCCAACAGGGACCGAATTCACCCCTCCACTTT.

The genes are TRBV11-2 and TRBJ1-1; no reliable D call. Between the trimmed V and J ends, which lost 2 bases and 3 bases, there was a span of 7 bases. Per germline, CDR1 SGHAT and CDR2 FQNNGV. The length of the CDR3 is 13 residues. CDR3 coding DNA: TGTGCCAGCAGCTTACAGTTTGACACTGAAGCTTTCTTT. It is translated as CASSLQFDTEAFF.

The rearrangement joins TRBV19 to TRBJ1-6, with D hard to call. Between the trimmed V and J ends, which lost 9 bases and 1 base, there was a span of 10 bases. Germline CDR1 LNHDA, CDR2 SQIVND (reference sequence). The CDR3 has 14 amino acids. CDR3 loop: CASRARSYNSPLHF. CDR3 nucleotide sequence: TGTGCCAGCCGGGCAAGGTCCTATAATTCACCCCTCCACTTT. Together with reference TRBV19 and TRBJ1-6, the CDR3 gives the full variable domain: DGGITQSPKYLFRKEGQNVTLSCEQNLNHDAMYWYRQDPGQGLRLIYYSQIVNDFQKGDIAEGYSVSREKKESFPLTVTSAQKNPTAFYLCASRARSYNSPLHFGNGTRLTVT.

This chain joins TRBV30 and TRBJ1-1, with D unclear. Trimming took off 1 base at V and 2 bases at J, with 11 bases between the two ends. This CDR3 region has 14 residues. Germline V gene data show CDR1 as GTSNPN and CDR2 as SVGIG (reference sequence). CDR3 in DNA: TGTGCCTGGAGTGAATTCACTCCCAACACTGAAGCTTTCTTT. Its translation: CAWSEFTPNTEAFF.

This clone was recorded once. The CDR3 reads CASSRSQAAGQPQHF. The DNA of the CDR3 is TGTGCCAGCAGCAGATCTCAGGCGGCGGGTCAGCCCCAGCATTTT. The rearrangement uses TRBV6-5 and TRBJ1-5; the D is unclear. Germline CDR1 is MNHEY and CDR2 is SVGAGI. There are 15 residues in the CDR3. Trimming stripped 6 bases from V and 6 bases from J, with 18 bases between.

This clone appeared a few times. The chain recombines TRBV6-5 with TRBJ2-1; tentative D call: TRBD2 (5 bases). The germline V gene encodes CDR1 MNHEY and CDR2 SVGAGI. V shed 6 bases and J shed 9 bases, with 12 bases lying between them. This CDR3 spans 12 amino acids. The CDR3 sequence is CASSSTRGEQFF. CDR3 DNA: TGTGCCAGCAGCTCGACACGGGGTGAGCAGTTCTTC.

The chain combines TRBV19 with TRBJ2-3, with D perhaps TRBD1 (6 bases). The CDR3 covers 17 residues. The V gene's germline CDR1 is LNHDA and CDR2 SQIVND (reference sequence). V gave up 8 bases and J gave up 4 bases, with 25 bases separating them. CDR3 in DNA: TGTGCCAGTCAAGGATGGGACACCCCTAGTCTCCCAGATACGCAGTATTTT. It is translated as CASQGWDTPSLPDTQYF. Filled out from reference TRBV19 and TRBJ2-3, the complete variable domain reads DGGITQSPKYLFRKEGQNVTLSCEQNLNHDAMYWYRQDPGQGLRLIYYSQIVNDFQKGDIAEGYSVSREKKESFPLTVTSAQKNPTAFYLCASQGWDTPSLPDTQYFGPGTRLTVL.

J is TRBJ2-1 and V is TRBV7-9; 9 nucleotides match TRBD1. CDR3 length: 18 amino acids. The J segment lost 5 bases and the V segment lost 4 bases, leaving 15 bases of the junction unmatched. The germline V gene has CDR1 SEHNR and CDR2 FQNEAQ (reference sequence). CDR3 loop: CASSSPAPGQGNHNEQFF. The CDR3 nucleotides are TGTGCCAGCAGCTCCCCAGCTCCAGGACAGGGGAACCACAATGAGCAGTTCTTC. Full variable domain (rest looked up from reference TRBV7-9 and TRBJ2-1): DTGVSQNPRHKITKRGQNVTFRCDPISEHNRLYWYRQTLGQGPEFLTYFQNEAQLEKSRLLSDRFSAERPKGSFSTLEIQRTEQGDSAMYLCASSSPAPGQGNHNEQFFGPGTRLTVL.

This clone was observed a single time. This sequence joins TRBV30 and TRBJ2-3; the match to TRBD2 covers 10 bases. This CDR3 contains 13 residues. V trimming: 6 bases; J trimming: 6 bases; junction bases outside the gene matches: 6. Germline CDR1 and CDR2: GTSNPN and SVGIG (reference sequence). The CDR3 loop reads CACPSGGEDTQYF. In nucleotides, the CDR3 is TGTGCCTGCCCTAGCGGGGGAGAGGATACGCAGTATTTT. Full variable domain (outside the CDR3, taken from reference TRBV30 and TRBJ2-3): SQTIHQWPATLVQPVGSPLSLECTVEGTSNPNLYWYRQAAGRGLQLLFYSVGIGQISSEVPQNLSASRPQDRQFILSSKKLLLSDSGFYLCACPSGGEDTQYFGPGTRLTVL.

The rearrangement uses TRBV13 and TRBJ2-7; TRBD1 aligns across 7 bases. J lost 3 bases, V lost 2 bases, and 4 bases had no gene match. This CDR3 region has 14 residues. Germline lookup yields CDR1 PRHDT and CDR2 FYEKMQ (reference sequence). The DNA for the CDR3 is TGTGCCAGCAGCTTACAAGGGGGCGACTACGAGCAGTACTTC. Translated, it gives CASSLQGGDYEQYF.

V usage is TRBV6-5 and J usage is TRBJ1-4; D is undetermined. CDR3 size: 12 residues. Germline V gene data show CDR1 as MNHEY and CDR2 as SVGAGI. V lost 6 bases to trimming and J lost 8 bases, with 10 bases between them. In DNA, the CDR3 is TGTGCCAGCAGGCCCACCGGGGAAAAACTGTTTTTT. It translates to CASRPTGEKLFF.

The chain is built from TRBV7-6 and TRBJ2-3; 8 bases match TRBD2. The CDR3 consists of 16 residues. The germline V gene has CDR1 SGHVS and CDR2 FNYEAQ. Trimming at V came to 1 base and at J to 2 bases, leaving 5 bases not matched to a gene. Here the CDR3 reads CASSLELAGYTDTQYF. The CDR3 DNA sequence: TGTGCCAGCAGCTTAGAGTTAGCGGGATACACAGATACGCAGTATTTT.

The chain uses TRBV5-1 and TRBJ1-1; perhaps TRBD1 as D (6 bases). Trimming removed 4 bases at V and 3 bases at J, with 16 bases between. Germline CDR1 and CDR2: SGHRS and YFSETQ. This CDR3 has 15 amino acids. CDR3 nucleotides: TGCGCCAGCAGCCTCAGGGGCCCTGAGGACACTGAAGCTTTCTTT. This codes for CASSLRGPEDTEAFF.

This clone was recorded only once. The rearrangement joins TRBV27 to TRBJ1-1; D is perhaps TRBD1 (5 bases). CDR3 length: 15 residues. V was cut by 2 bases and J by 0 bases, with 10 bases left in between. Germline-derived CDR1 and CDR2 are MNHEY and SMNVEV (reference sequence). CDR3 loop: CASSLGAGMNTEAFF. The CDR3 DNA is TGTGCCAGCAGTTTAGGGGCAGGCATGAACACTGAAGCTTTCTTT.

The V call is TRBV29-1, the J call TRBJ2-2; 7 nucleotides line up with TRBD1. V shed 6 bases, J shed 4 bases, and the junction held 5 bases outside the gene matches. This CDR3 region has 13 residues. Per germline, CDR1 SQVTM and CDR2 ANQGSEA. The CDR3 nucleotides are TGCAGCGTCCGACAGGGTTTCACCGGGGAGCTGTTTTTT. It specifies CSVRQGFTGELFF.

The sample holds one count of this clone. The chain employs TRBV5-1 and TRBJ2-3, with 9 bases aligning to TRBD2. Germline trimming cut 0 bases from V and 2 bases from J; bases unmatched to any gene: 4. CDR3 length: 16 amino acids. CDR1 and CDR2 from the germline V gene are SGHRS and YFSETQ. The CDR3 loop is CASSLGRGGVTDTQYF. The CDR3 coding sequence is TGCGCCAGCAGCTTGGGGCGGGGGGGCGTCACAGATACGCAGTATTTT.

The chain combines TRBV5-4 with TRBJ2-3; no clear D. Germline lookup yields CDR1 SGHNT and CDR2 YYREEE (reference sequence). V gave up 4 bases and J gave up 2 bases, with 5 bases separating them. The CDR3 contains 12 residues. The CDR3: CASSRDTDTQYF. CDR3 DNA: TGTGCCAGCAGCCGAGACACAGATACGCAGTATTTT. Together with reference TRBV5-4 and TRBJ2-3, the CDR3 gives the full variable domain: ETGVTQSPTHLIKTRGQQVTLRCSSQSGHNTVSWYQQALGQGPQFIFQYYREEENGRGNFPPRFSGLQFPNYSSELNVNALELDDSALYLCASSRDTDTQYFGPGTRLTVL.

The chain has TRBV12-3 or TRBV12-4 and TRBJ1-5; D gene unclear. Trimming stripped 7 bases from V and 11 bases from J, with 18 bases between. CDR3 length: 13 amino acids. The CDR3 sequence: CASTTTGSWAQHF. The CDR3, as DNA: TGTGCCAGCACCACCACGGGGTCGTGGGCCCAGCATTTT.

Only one count was recorded for this clone. This chain links TRBV25-1 with TRBJ1-2; a possible D gene is TRBD1 (5 bases). V lost 6 bases and J lost 3, with 11 bases in between. The CDR3 spans 13 residues. CDR1 and CDR2 from the germline V gene are MGHDK and SYGVNS. The CDR3, as DNA: TGTGCCAGCAGCAAACAGGTCCACTATGGCTACACCTTC. It is translated as CASSKQVHYGYTF.

The J gene is TRBJ1-4, the V gene TRBV7-8; TRBD1 matches at 10 bases. Germline values: CDR1 SGHVS, CDR2 FQNEAQ. The CDR3 contains 16 residues. V lost 2 bases and J lost 5; bases outside the gene matches: 5. The CDR3 protein is CASSLFLGQGNEKLFF. In DNA, the CDR3 is TGTGCCAGCAGCTTATTTCTGGGACAGGGGAATGAAAAACTGTTTTTT.

CDR3 sequence (DNA): TGTGCCACCCGGGGGGGGACAGGATATGAAAAACTGTTTTTT. Encoded protein: CATRGGTGYEKLFF. The chain is built from TRBV19 and TRBJ1-4; 8 bases fit TRBD1. The CDR3 totals 14 residues. CDR1 is LNHDA, CDR2 SQIVND, per germline (reference sequence). With 10 bases clipped from V and 6 bases from J, the junction kept 10 bases outside the gene matches. The full variable domain, rest sourced from reference TRBV19 and TRBJ1-4, is DGGITQSPKYLFRKEGQNVTLSCEQNLNHDAMYWYRQDPGQGLRLIYYSQIVNDFQKGDIAEGYSVSREKKESFPLTVTSAQKNPTAFYLCATRGGTGYEKLFFGSGTQLSVL.

The chain links TRBV7-9 to TRBJ1-6; D is uncertain. The CDR3 runs 13 residues. Trimming shortened V by 7 bases and J by 7 bases, and 11 bases separated the two germline ends. CDR1 is SEHNR and CDR2 is FQNEAQ in the germline V gene (reference sequence). CDR3 bases: TGTGCCAGCACAGAACGAGTAAATTCACCCCTCCACTTT. This sequence encodes CASTERVNSPLHF.

V usage is TRBV20-1 and J usage is TRBJ1-2; no clear D. Germline values: CDR1 DFQATT, CDR2 SNEGSKA (reference sequence). V lost 4 bases and J 7 bases, leaving 10 bases between the germline ends. The CDR3 has 11 amino acids. The CDR3 spells CSAISGSGYTF. The CDR3 coding sequence is TGCAGTGCTATCTCCGGGAGTGGCTACACCTTC.